This is a list of T cell receptor beta chains from one sample in a study of PD-1 blockade in classical Hodgkin lymphoma. The protocol was immunoSEQ multiplex PCR, while the TCRdb copy is restricted to in-frame clones and leaves out a portion. The sample has over 20,000 clones, around four fifths seen once; the top ten hold less than 50%. The input for sequencing was peripheral blood mononuclear cells (PBMCs), taken before the second cycle of nivolumab. Every receptor here comes from a human donor with classical Hodgkin lymphoma. Each CDR3 is given with its conserved first and last residue. A D gene is named only where the DNA matches it firmly. Size tells how often a clone was seen (once, few, many) or the class of an expanded clone, and some rows leave it out.

DNA: TGTGCCAGCAGCGTAGCCGGGGGGCCAGCTAACTATGGCTACACCTTC
CDR3: CASSVAGGPANYGYTF
J: TRBJ1-2
size: -
D: -
V: TRBV9

DNA: TGCGCCAGCAGCGGGGTGGTGAGTGGCTACTATGGCTACACCTTC
CDR3: CASSGVVSGYYGYTF
J: TRBJ1-2
size: -
D: -
V: TRBV5-1

DNA: TGTGCCAGCAGCATGCGGACTAGCGGAAACACAGATACGCAGTATTTT
CDR3: CASSMRTSGNTDTQYF
J: TRBJ2-3
size: -
D: TRBD2
V: TRBV7-9

DNA: TGTGCCAGCAGCGCTCGGACAGGGGGCAACGAGCAGTACTTC
CDR3: CASSARTGGNEQYF
J: TRBJ2-7
size: -
D: TRBD1
V: TRBV9

DNA: TGTGCCAGCAGCTCGACAGAATTTAACTATGGCTACACCTTC
CDR3: CASSSTEFNYGYTF
J: TRBJ1-2
size: -
D: -
V: TRBV11-2

DNA: TGTGCCAGCTCACCATATGCCGGCCAGGAGCAGTACTTC
CDR3: CASSPYAGQEQYF
J: TRBJ2-7
size: -
D: -
V: TRBV18

DNA: TGTGCCAGCAGTTTTCTAGCGGGAGCCTACGAGCAGTACTTC
CDR3: CASSFLAGAYEQYF
J: TRBJ2-7
size: -
D: TRBD2
V: TRBV28

DNA: TGTGCCAGCAGTGTGGGAAAAGGGAAGTACTTC
CDR3: CASSVGKGKYF
J: TRBJ2-7
size: -
D: -
V: TRBV2

DNA: TGTGCCAGCAGTTCCCCCCCGAACACTGAAGCTTTCTTT
CDR3: CASSSPPNTEAFF
J: TRBJ1-1
size: -
D: -
V: TRBV6-6

DNA: TGTGCCAGCAGCTTAGACCAGGGAACCACAGATACGCAGTATTTT
CDR3: CASSLDQGTTDTQYF
J: TRBJ2-3
size: once
D: -
V: TRBV7-2

DNA: TGTGCCAGCAGTGTAGAGTACGGCGGCACTGAAGCTTTCTTT
CDR3: CASSVEYGGTEAFF
J: TRBJ1-1
size: -
D: -
V: TRBV2

DNA: TGCAGCTTCCAGACAGGACTGGAAGCTTTCTTT
CDR3: CSFQTGLEAFF
J: TRBJ1-1
size: few
D: -
V: TRBV29-1

DNA: TGTGCCAGCAGCTTAGAGATCGAGGAAAAACTGTTTTTT
CDR3: CASSLEIEEKLFF
J: TRBJ1-4
size: -
D: -
V: TRBV7-8

DNA: TGTGCCAGCAGTGGAGGACTATATAATTCACCCCTCCACTTT
CDR3: CASSGGLYNSPLHF
J: TRBJ1-6
size: -
D: -
V: TRBV25-1

DNA: TGTGCCAGCAGCTTACAGGGAGAAAAACTGTTTTTT
CDR3: CASSLQGEKLFF
J: TRBJ1-4
size: once
D: -
V: TRBV11-3

DNA: TGCGCCAGCAGCTTTACGCCTAAGGGCTACGAGCAGTACTTC
CDR3: CASSFTPKGYEQYF
J: TRBJ2-7
size: few
D: -
V: TRBV5-1

DNA: TGTGCCAGTAGTAAGCAGGGGCGTAACTATGGCTACACCTTC
CDR3: CASSKQGRNYGYTF
J: TRBJ1-2
size: -
D: -
V: TRBV19

DNA: TGTGCCAGTAGTATCCGCGAGGGAAACACCGGGGAGCTGTTTTTT
CDR3: CASSIREGNTGELFF
J: TRBJ2-2
size: few
D: -
V: TRBV19

DNA: TGTGCCAGTAGTATTAACCACTACAATGAGCAGTTCTTC
CDR3: CASSINHYNEQFF
J: TRBJ2-1
size: -
D: -
V: TRBV19

DNA: TGTGCCAGCAGCTTGAGAGATACGCAGTATTTT
CDR3: CASSLRDTQYF
J: TRBJ2-3
size: -
D: -
V: TRBV5-4

DNA: TGCGCCAGCAGCTTGGAGACAGGGGGCAATCAGCCCCAGCATTTT
CDR3: CASSLETGGNQPQHF
J: TRBJ1-5
size: -
D: TRBD1
V: TRBV5-1

DNA: TGTGCCAGCAGTGGTCCGACAGGGACTGAAGCTTTCTTT
CDR3: CASSGPTGTEAFF
J: TRBJ1-1
size: -
D: TRBD1
V: TRBV25-1

DNA: TGTGCCTGGAGGCACGGGACAGGGGGTAGGGGCTACACCTTC
CDR3: CAWRHGTGGRGYTF
J: TRBJ1-2
size: -
D: TRBD1
V: TRBV30

DNA: TGTGCCAGCTCAATCCGCGATACGCAGTATTTT
CDR3: CASSIRDTQYF
J: TRBJ2-3
size: -
D: -
V: TRBV27

DNA: TGTGCCTGGAGTGTAGGGGGCCCCTCAAGGGGAAACACCATATATTTT
CDR3: CAWSVGGPSRGNTIYF
J: TRBJ1-3
size: -
D: TRBD1
V: TRBV30

DNA: TGTGCCAGCAGTAAAAATAGCCTGGGGGGTCGGACTGAAGCTTTCTTT
CDR3: CASSKNSLGGRTEAFF
J: TRBJ1-1
size: -
D: -
V: TRBV11-3

DNA: TGCGCCAGCAGCACCCAGCGGTCCCACACAGATACGCAGTATTTT
CDR3: CASSTQRSHTDTQYF
J: TRBJ2-3
size: -
D: -
V: TRBV5-1

DNA: TGTGCCAGCAGTTACGCGGGGTTGAACACTGAAGCTTTCTTT
CDR3: CASSYAGLNTEAFF
J: TRBJ1-1
size: -
D: -
V: TRBV6-5

DNA: TGTGCCAGCAGCGAGGGACCGTACAATGAGCAGTTCTTC
CDR3: CASSEGPYNEQFF
J: TRBJ2-1
size: -
D: -
V: TRBV11-3

DNA: TGTGCCAGCAGCATTTCGCGGGGCTACACCTTC
CDR3: CASSISRGYTF
J: TRBJ1-2
size: -
D: -
V: TRBV7-9

DNA: TGCGCCAGCAGCTTGGGGATTCAGTACCAAGAGACCCAGTACTTC
CDR3: CASSLGIQYQETQYF
J: TRBJ2-5
size: -
D: -
V: TRBV5-1

DNA: TGCGCCAGCAGTGATCGAGGGAGGACTAATGAGCAGTTCTTC
CDR3: CASSDRGRTNEQFF
J: TRBJ2-1
size: -
D: -
V: TRBV10-1

DNA: TGCGCCAGCAGCTTGGCTGCAGGTTCTGGGGCCAACGTCCTGACTTTC
CDR3: CASSLAAGSGANVLTF
J: TRBJ2-6
size: -
D: -
V: TRBV5-1

DNA: TGTGCCATCAGTGAAAGGGCTGAGCAGTTCTTC
CDR3: CAISERAEQFF
J: TRBJ2-1
size: few
D: -
V: TRBV10-3

DNA: TGTGCCAGCAGTGACCCGACCGGGACTAACACAGATACGCAGTATTTT
CDR3: CASSDPTGTNTDTQYF
J: TRBJ2-3
size: -
D: TRBD2
V: TRBV2